Shown below are 28 T cell receptor beta chains from a single sample sequenced in a study of tumor-infiltrating lymphocytes in primary liver carcinoma. A primer in the constant region served to generate TCR beta cDNA from approximately 460 ng of total RNA. Libraries covering TCR beta were generated through three nested multiplex PCR rounds (using a slightly modified ARM-PCR). In the first two PCR rounds, TRBV1-TRBV30 forward primers were paired with a C-beta reverse primer, and each round lasted about 10 cycles. Each CDR3 protein is one row after TCRdb ran MiXCR on the multiplex PCR reads. The repertoire holds fewer than 110,000 distinct CDR3 sequences, around 66% seen once, with around 12% in the top ten. Co-extraction of both nucleic acids (RNA and DNA) used about 19-33 mg of unsorted bulk tissue. Sequencing was carried out using liver tumor tissue from sampling region 2. Noted subset: tumor region T2, inferior pole. Source of these receptors: a woman aged 55-70 years with primary liver carcinoma and hepatitis B virus infection.

With regard to this clonotype: At one end, the junction sequence differs from germline, possibly due to a read error. V and J are TRBV11-2 and TRBJ1-3, with a tentative D call TRBD1 (5 bases). The CDR3 is 14 amino acids. Germline lookup yields CDR1 SGHAT and CDR2 FQNNGV. The chain's CDR3 is CASRSRDGGSTIYF. DNA of the CDR3: TGTGCCAGCAGATCACGGGACGGAGGAAGCACCATATATTTT.

The V and J genes are TRBV28 and TRBJ2-3, with 10 nucleotides matching TRBD2. Germline V gene sequence: CDR1 MDHEN, CDR2 SYDVKM. The CDR3 consists of 16 residues. The V gene end was trimmed by 7 bases and the J gene end by 5 bases; junction bases not matched to a gene: 12. This chain's CDR3 is CASIQKREGPGDTQYF. For the CDR3, the DNA is TGTGCCAGCATTCAAAAGCGGGAGGGCCCGGGAGATACGCAGTATTTT.

In its sample, this clonotype is medium-sized. The chain employs TRBV11-2 and TRBJ2-6; D is ambiguous. Trimming pared 2 bases from V and 2 bases from J, leaving 7 bases between. CDR3 length equals 15 residues. Looked up from germline, CDR1 is SGHAT and CDR2 is FQNNGV. DNA for the CDR3: TGTGCCAGCAGCTTATCGACCCCTGGGGCCAACGTCCTGACTTTC. This translates into CASSLSTPGANVLTF.

The gene calls are TRBV11-2 and TRBJ1-1, with D maybe TRBD1 (5 bases). V lost 5 bases and J lost 11, with 39 bases in between. The CDR3 is 20 amino acids. Germline V gives CDR1 SGHAT, CDR2 FQNNGV. CDR3 bases: TGTGCCAGCAGCCCACATCAACACGGACACCTTCGTTTTTGGGGCTATGATGCTTTCTTT. Its protein product is CASSPHQHGHLRFWGYDAFF.

About this clonotype: Relative to the germline gene, one junction end is altered; a read error may explain this. This chain links TRBV6-1 with TRBJ2-4, with 7 bases aligning to TRBD2. This CDR3 comprises 15 residues. The germline CDR1 and CDR2 sequences are MNHNS and SASEGT. CDR3: CTSSGVGGSLNIQYF. CDR3 sequence (DNA): TGTACCAGCAGTGGAGTCGGCGGGAGCTTGAACATTCAGTACTTC.

The chain is built from TRBV30 and TRBJ2-5, with D possibly TRBD2 on 6 matching bases. From germline, CDR1 is GTSNPN and CDR2 SVGIG (reference sequence). The CDR3 contains 16 residues. Trimming took off 7 bases at V and 5 bases at J, with 26 bases between the two ends. The CDR3 DNA reads TGTGCCTCAGGGTCAGGCGGGATATCGAAAGAGGAGACCCAGTACTTC. Translating it yields CASGSGGISKEETQYF.

This clonotype was counted a single time. It may be a read error: a sequence one base away is much more abundant. The rearrangement uses TRBV5-8 and TRBJ2-4; no firm D call. The CDR3 covers 14 residues. V lost 2 bases and J 4 bases, leaving 10 bases between the germline ends. Per the germline V gene, CDR1 is SGHTS and CDR2 is YDEGEE. The CDR3 bases are TGTGCCAGCAGCTTCGAAGAGACTAAAAACATTCAGTACTTC. It yields the protein CASSFEETKNIQYF.

This clonotype was detected many times. This chain links TRBV5-5 with TRBJ1-1; TRBD1 matches at 8 bases. Trimming at V came to 2 bases and at J to 0 bases, leaving 3 bases not matched to a gene. Germline CDR1 and CDR2: SGHKS and YYEKEE (reference sequence). This CDR3 has 15 amino acids. The CDR3 loop reads CASSLQGGMNTEAFF. CDR3 sequence (DNA): TGTGCCAGCAGCTTACAGGGGGGGATGAACACTGAAGCTTTCTTT.

Remarks on this clonotype: The germline gene is not matched at one end of the junction; a read error may be the cause. V usage is TRBV7-8 and J usage is TRBJ1-6; weak D call: TRBD1 (5 bases). The length of the CDR3 is 15 residues. Germline V lookup: CDR1 SGHVS, CDR2 FQNEAQ. The CDR3: CGSSVGQGPSSPLHF. DNA of the CDR3: TGTGGCAGCAGCGTTGGGCAGGGTCCGAGTTCACCCCTCCACTTT. Full variable domain (missing parts from reference TRBV7-8 and TRBJ1-6): GAGVSQSPRYKVAKRGQDVALRCDPISGHVSLFWYQQALGQGPEFLTYFQNEAQLDKSGLPSDRFFAERPEGSVSTLKIQRTQQEDSAVYLCGSSVGQGPSSPLHFGNGTRLTVT.

There are many counts of this clonotype. The rearrangement links TRBV6-1 to TRBJ2-1; D might be TRBD1 or TRBD2, each matching 6 bases. V was clipped by 7 bases and J by 7 bases, with 17 bases between them. CDR1 and CDR2 from the germline V gene are MNHNS and SASEGT. CDR3 length equals 14 residues. CDR3 amino acids: CASKTLGGRNEQFF. The CDR3 DNA reads as TGTGCCAGCAAAACCCTAGGGGGGCGGAATGAGCAGTTCTTC.

This clonotype was recorded at least ten times. The rearrangement links TRBV28 to TRBJ2-5; tentatively, D is TRBD1 (6 bases). The V and J ends lost 2 bases and 4 bases respectively, with 11 bases between them. Germline CDR1 MDHEN, CDR2 SYDVKM. The CDR3 covers 14 residues. CDR3 in amino acids: CASSLQGKAETQYF. As DNA, the CDR3 is TGTGCCAGCAGTTTACAGGGGAAAGCAGAGACCCAGTACTTC.

Note on this clonotype: This may be a read error: a much more frequent sequence differs by one nucleotide. This chain connects TRBV14 to TRBJ1-3, with D maybe TRBD1 (5 bases). The V gene lost 1 base and the J gene lost 10 bases, with 17 bases spanning the gap. Germline lookup yields CDR1 SGHDN and CDR2 FVKESK. CDR3 length: 15 residues. Here the CDR3 reads CASSQVQGDYKTIYF. The CDR3 DNA reads as TGTGCCAGCAGCCAAGTTCAAGGGGATTATAAAACCATATATTTT.

The chain employs TRBV11-2 and TRBJ2-7; a weak D match, TRBD2 (6 bases). The V and J ends lost 0 bases and 9 bases respectively, with 15 bases between them. The CDR3 contains 14 residues. Germline CDR1 is SGHAT and CDR2 is FQNNGV. The CDR3 region is CASSLDRGGGRQYF. The CDR3 coding sequence is TGTGCCAGCAGCTTAGATCGGGGAGGAGGAAGGCAGTACTTC.

The V gene is TRBV11-2, the J gene TRBJ2-7; 7 nucleotides match TRBD1. Germline V gene data show CDR1 as SGHAT and CDR2 as FQNNGV. This CDR3 comprises 15 residues. Trimming took 5 bases from V and 3 from J; bases not matched to a gene: 10. The CDR3 coding sequence is TGTGCCAGCAGCGACCACGACAGGGACGACTACGAGCAGTACTTC. Amino acids: CASSDHDRDDYEQYF.

The chain employs TRBV11-2 and TRBJ2-3; D may correspond to TRBD1 or TRBD2 (6 bases each). The CDR3 has 16 residues. Trimming took off 7 bases at V and 7 bases at J, with 24 bases between the two ends. Germline lookup yields CDR1 SGHAT and CDR2 FQNNGV. The CDR3 spells CASTPRRETGPNTQYF. The CDR3 DNA sequence: TGTGCCAGCACACCCCGGAGGGAGACAGGACCAAATACGCAGTATTTT.

To note about this clonotype: A read error may account for a junction end that differs from germline. The gene calls are TRBV29-1 and TRBJ2-3, with D possibly matching TRBD2 (6 bases). CDR1 and CDR2 from the germline V gene are SQVTM and ANQGSEA. This CDR3 region has 15 residues. The CDR3 DNA sequence: TGCAGCGTTCACTCGGGGTGGACTAACCTCTATACGCGGTATTTT. Its protein product is CSVHSGWTNLYTRYF.

This rearrangement joins TRBV11-2 to TRBJ2-7; the match to TRBD2 covers 7 bases. Germline CDR1 is SGHAT and CDR2 is FQNNGV. The CDR3 totals 14 residues. V gave up 5 bases and J gave up 7 bases; unmatched junction bases: 11. The DNA of the CDR3 is TGTGCCAGCAGCCCAAGCGGGATGAGTGCTGAGCAGTACTTC. It codes for CASSPSGMSAEQYF.

As for this clonotype: Given a much more abundant clone one base away, this may be a read error. The V call is TRBV6-6, the J call TRBJ2-2; 7 bases align to TRBD2. Germline lookup yields CDR1 MNHNY and CDR2 SVGAGI (reference sequence). The CDR3 loop spans 20 amino acids. With 0 bases clipped from V and 0 bases from J, the junction kept 13 bases outside the gene matches. DNA of the CDR3: TGTGCCAGCAGTTACTCGAAAAGTCGTAGCGGGCAAGCGAACACCGGGGAGCTGTTTTTT. Residues: CASSYSKSRSGQANTGELFF.

This clonotype was observed at least ten times. The CDR3 DNA sequence: TGTGCCACCAGTGATTTGGGACCCATGGGGCAGTTCTTC. This encodes CATSDLGPMGQFF. The J gene is TRBJ2-1, the V gene TRBV24-1, with D unclear. This CDR3 region has 13 residues. Germline V gene sequence: CDR1 KGHDR, CDR2 SFDVKD. The V end lost 0 bases, the J end lost 12 bases, and 11 bases lay between the germline ends.

This clonotype was seen ten or more times. V and J are TRBV6-5 and TRBJ2-2; D uncertain. V was shortened by 6 bases and J by 5 bases, with 10 bases between the two germline ends. This CDR3 region has 13 residues. The germline gives CDR1 MNHEY, CDR2 SVGAGI. The CDR3 is CASSKVGTGELFF. CDR3 bases: TGTGCCAGCAGCAAGGTGGGAACCGGGGAGCTGTTTTTT.

Worth noting for this clonotype: It is likely a read error, because the conserved phenylalanine at the end of the CDR3 is missing. The CDR3 nucleotides are TGTGCCAGCAGTTTATGGGACAATAACTATGGCTACACCCTC. It specifies CASSLWDNNYGYTL. V usage is TRBV28 and J usage is TRBJ1-2; D is possibly TRBD1 (5 bases). Germline CDR1 MDHEN, CDR2 SYDVKM. The length of the CDR3 is 14 residues. V was trimmed by 0 bases and J by 1 base, leaving 6 bases between them.

This clonotype was observed a few times. A read error may explain this, as a much larger clone is one base away. The J gene is TRBJ2-1, the V gene TRBV6-1; D is undetermined. CDR1 is MNHNS and CDR2 is SASEGT in the germline V gene. Trimming removed 5 bases at V and 3 bases at J, with 17 bases between. The CDR3 consists of 16 residues. Written as DNA, the CDR3 is TGTGCCAGCAGTAGTGAATTCCACGAGAACTACAATGAGCAGTTCTTC. It codes for CASSSEFHENYNEQFF.

As concerns this clonotype: A clone one base away is much larger, so this may be a read error. The chain recombines TRBV7-9 with TRBJ1-2, with TRBD1 matching 7 bases. The V gene's germline CDR1 is SEHNR and CDR2 FQNEAQ (reference sequence). This CDR3 region has 12 residues. The CDR3 sequence: CAIPGQLYGYIF. The CDR3 DNA is TGTGCCATCCCGGGACAGCTCTATGGCTACATCTTC.

On this clonotype itself: One end of the junction is discordant with germline, which a read error may explain. CDR3 DNA sequence: TGTACCAGCATCACCCTACAGGGTACCTATGGCTACACCTTC. It codes for CTSITLQGTYGYTF. The V and J genes are TRBV6-5 and TRBJ1-2; possibly TRBD1 for D (6 bases). The CDR3 totals 14 residues. Germline assignment: CDR1 MNHEY and CDR2 SVGAGI.

A note on this clonotype: The final CDR3 position lacks the conserved phenylalanine or tryptophan, pointing to a likely read error. The CDR3: CASSQPWGAYQESQYY. The CDR3 region has the DNA TGTGCCAGCAGCCAACCTTGGGGAGCGTACCAAGAGAGCCAGTACTAT. This sequence joins TRBV11-2 and TRBJ2-5; D might be TRBD2 (5 bases). There are 16 residues in the CDR3. The V gene's germline CDR1 is SGHAT and CDR2 FQNNGV.

A word on this clonotype: A junction boundary mismatches the germline segment, possibly from a read error. This rearrangement joins TRBV6-2 or TRBV6-3 to TRBJ2-7; D is perhaps TRBD2 (5 bases). The germline CDR1 and CDR2 sequences are MNHEY and SVGEGT. This CDR3 contains 15 residues. CDR3 bases: TGTGCCAGCATGAGGGTGAGAGGGTATCGTGGCGAGCAATACTTC. This gives the protein CASMRVRGYRGEQYF.

This clonotype was seen a handful of times. A much larger clone lies a single base off, so this may be a read error. This chain connects TRBV4-2 to TRBJ2-3; D is uncertain. The length of the CDR3 is 11 residues. Germline V CDR1 and CDR2: LGHNA, YNFKEQ. DNA of the CDR3: TGTGCCAGCAGCCAGGCAGATATGCAGTATTTT. Translated, it gives CASSQADMQYF.

A word on this clonotype: The junction departs from germline at one end; a sequencing error may be responsible. This chain connects TRBV10-2 to TRBJ2-3; a possible D gene is TRBD1 (5 bases). The germline CDR1 and CDR2 sequences are WSHSY and SAAADI. The CDR3 runs to 14 residues. CDR3 bases: TGCGCCAGCATTGACCTTAGGGGCACAGATATGCAGTATTTT. It translates to CASIDLRGTDMQYF.